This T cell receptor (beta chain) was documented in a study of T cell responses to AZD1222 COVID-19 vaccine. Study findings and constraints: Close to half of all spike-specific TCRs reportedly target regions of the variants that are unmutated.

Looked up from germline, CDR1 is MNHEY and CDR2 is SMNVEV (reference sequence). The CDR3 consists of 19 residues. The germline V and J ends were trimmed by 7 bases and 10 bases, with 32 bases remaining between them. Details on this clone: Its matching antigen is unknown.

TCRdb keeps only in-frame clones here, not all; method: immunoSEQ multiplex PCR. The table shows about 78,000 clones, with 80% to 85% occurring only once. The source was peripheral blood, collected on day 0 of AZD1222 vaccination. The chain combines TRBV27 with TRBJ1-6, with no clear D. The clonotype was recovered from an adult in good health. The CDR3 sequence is CASKSDIGSESIRGSPLHF. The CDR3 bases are TGTGCCAGCAAATCAGATATCGGGTCAGAATCCATACGCGGATCACCCCTCCACTTT.